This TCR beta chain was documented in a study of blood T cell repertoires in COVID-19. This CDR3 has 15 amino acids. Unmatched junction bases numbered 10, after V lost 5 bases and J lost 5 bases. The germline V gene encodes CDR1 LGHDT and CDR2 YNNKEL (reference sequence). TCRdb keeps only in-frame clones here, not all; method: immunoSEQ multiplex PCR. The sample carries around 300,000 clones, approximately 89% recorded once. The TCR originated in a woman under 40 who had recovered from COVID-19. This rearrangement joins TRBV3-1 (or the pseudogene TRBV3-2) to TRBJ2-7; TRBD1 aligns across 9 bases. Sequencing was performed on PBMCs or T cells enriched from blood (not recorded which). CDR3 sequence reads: CASSSPGTGSDEQYF. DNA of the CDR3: TGTGCCAGCAGCTCCCCTGGGACAGGGTCCGACGAGCAGTACTTC.